The clone carrying this TCR beta chain was recorded once. The antigen is not known. This record comes from a study of CD8 T cells in Susac syndrome. Whole-study results and caveats: An acknowledgment was made by the study that its TCR sequencing and HLA analysis involved relatively few individuals.

Germline V lookup: CDR1 DFQATT, CDR2 SNEGSKA (reference sequence). Trimming left V 1 base short and J 5 bases short, with 14 bases between. This CDR3 has 14 residues. TEMRA cells were FACS-enriched, and CD8+ and CD4+ T cells were isolated negatively. RNA, at about 0.5 to 1 ug, was reverse transcribed with random hexamers. TCR beta CDR3 was amplified by immunoSEQ covering 54 Vbeta and 13 Jbeta. TCRdb passed the immunoSEQ multiplex PCR reads through MiXCR, listing each CDR3 protein once. The sample carries some 190,000 distinct CDR3 sequences, about 95% recorded once. The TCR was taken from a human donor in good health. Sequenced: CD4+ T cells from PBMCs. V is TRBV20-1 and J is TRBJ2-5, with no clear D. The CDR3 here is CSARVYRHGETQYF. The CDR3 region has the DNA TGCAGTGCTAGAGTGTACCGGCACGGGGAGACCCAGTACTTC.